This TCR beta chain is from a study of identical twins (dated by TCRdb to 2016 to 2017). The study in broad terms: To test whether fetal clonotypes persist, the study used deep sequencing on TCR alpha and beta repertoires from monozygotic twins, unrelated adults of various ages, and cord blood. Replicate twin experiments were performed at different times using different library preparation protocols to rule out contamination. The paper as a whole reports these results and caveats: The excess sharing between twins in beta out-of-frame sequences was weaker because fewer shared sequences reduced the signal-to-noise ratio. Because the same donors could not be followed over many years, the conclusions relied on cross-sectional statistical analysis. Compared with coincidental sharing between unrelated individuals, out-of-frame TCR alpha sequences shared between twins had an excess of sequences with low generation probability. Zero-insertion analyses could be partly confounded by invariant T cells such as MAIT and iNKT, though diverse VJ usage argued against such confounding for most clonotypes. Out-of-frame TCR alpha sharing in monozygotic twins was systematically underestimated by recombination models, whereas sharing between unrelated individuals was in agreement with the recombination models. Fewer insertions were carried by abundant cord blood beta clonotypes, a similar but weaker trend appeared in young adult naive repertoires, and no such trend appeared in memory repertoires.

Per the germline V gene (reference sequence), DFQATT is the CDR1 and SNEGSKA is the CDR2. The CDR3 holds 15 amino acids from the cysteine to the phenylalanine. The kept DNA is CDR3 alone, 45 bases in frame from the first base. Ends trimmed: V by 5 bases, J by 4 bases; bases unmatched to a gene: 7. Every donor in the study was a healthy Caucasian. Three pairs of female monozygotic twins, all aged about 18 to 30 years, were included in the twin cohort. CD4+ and CD8+ T cell populations were isolated with positive isolation kits from Invitrogen. Concerning this clonotype itself: What antigen it recognizes has not been identified. Within one base of it there is no much larger clone, and no base qualities were kept.

Libraries were prepared through 5' RACE. Sequencer: Illumina HiSeq 2000. A universal primer binding site was added through template switching, and the final cDNA carried a unique molecular identifier so that TCR cDNA molecules could be counted accurately. First-strand cDNA for TCR alpha and beta chains was synthesized from specific primers in the conserved constant-segment region. To control for contamination, every cDNA library was double barcoded, receiving both a SMART-Mk sample barcode and Illumina barcodes. TruSeq adapter sequences, together with Illumina sample barcodes, were added in two successive PCR steps. The Illumina HiSeq platform was used with custom primers to sequence TCR alpha and beta cDNA libraries. The paper's data handling went like this. MiGEC was used to process raw reads and extract unique molecular identifiers, and MiXCR was used to find CDR3 positions. Recombination models were inferred per individual with the repgenHMM and IGoR tools using an EM algorithm. The tcR package in R was used for shared clonotype analysis, with sharing normalized by the product of cloneset sizes. Out-of-frame nonproductive sequences were analyzed to study raw recombination free of thymic and clonal selection effects. TCRdb reworked the public reads: Q25 trimming with fastp, MiXCR clone assembly, productive beta chains retained. Each entry merges the rows of one CDR3 protein and shows their most common DNA and genes. Here the V and J calls rest on TCRdb's processing, not on the authors' analysis. This sample lists 400,000 to 650,000 distinct CDR3 sequences; 20% to 25% were detected once. The ten largest clones add up to approximately 0.95% of the sample.

These data were also reused for a study on T cells expressing NK-cell markers. As described in the second report: In sorted CD3+CD56+NKG2C+, CD3+CD56+NKG2C- and CD3+CD56-NKG2C+ T-cell subsets from about 8 donors, TCR beta-chain repertoires were profiled. Seven of the eight sequenced donors were HCMV-seropositive and one was HCMV-seronegative. In several experiments an anti-gammadeltaTCR antibody was added to restrict sorting to alphabetaTCR-expressing T cells. In six donors, the dominant CD3+CD56+NKG2C+ clonotypes ranked among the top 10 CD8+ clonotypes, making up about 1.0-7.5% of CD8+ T cells. Those dominant clonotypes were again the most abundant among CD3+CD56-NKG2C+ cells in a handful of donors, at about 25-65%. It remained unclear whether the expanded NKG2C-expressing T cell clones were specific for HCMV antigens. All eight donors whose samples were sequenced were randomly selected healthy volunteers, three of them men and five women. HCMV-specific IgG was detected in serum with a commercial ELISA kit to determine HCMV serostatus. MIGEC was used to demultiplex reads and group reads by UMI, and MiTCR was used to assemble and quantify clonotypes. To exclude erroneous sequences, only TCR cDNA sequences supported by at least two reads were retained. Downstream repertoire analysis used the tcR package, and clonotypes were matched across fractions by CDR3 nucleotide sequence plus V segment. VDJmatch was used to annotate antigen specificity against VDJdb, with one amino acid substitution in CDR3 permitted.

Specimen: CD4+ T cells sorted from blood. This sequence was found in a woman aged 18-29 years in good health. This sequence uses TRBV20-1 and TRBJ2-2, with TRBD2 matching 10 junction bases. The nucleotide sequence is TGCAGTGCTCACACAAGCGGGGGGGCCACCGGGGAGCTGTTTTTT. Translated, this gives CSAHTSGGATGELFF.